The 4 T cell receptor beta chains reported below all come from one sample, sequenced in a study of neurological immune-mediated disorders. A single record per CDR3 protein comes from TCRdb applying MiXCR to the 5' RACE reads. Among more than 75,000 distinct CDR3 sequences listed, 5% to 5.5% were seen once. Sequences were obtained from PBMCs. Every receptor here comes from a woman younger than 45 with multiple sclerosis.

In its sample, this clonotype was seen many times. This sequence joins TRBV5-1 and TRBJ2-1; D gene uncertain. V lost 2 bases and J 5 bases, leaving 8 bases between the germline ends. This CDR3 has 13 amino acids. The germline CDR1 and CDR2 sequences are SGHRS and YFSETQ. CDR3 loop: CASSFTSHNEQFF. The CDR3 region has the DNA TGCGCCAGCAGCTTTACATCCCACAATGAGCAGTTCTTC.

This clonotype was recorded at least ten times. This sequence joins TRBV6-4 and TRBJ2-3, with D unclear. Trimming cost V 0 bases and J 0 bases, with 7 bases left between them. Germline V lookup: CDR1 MRHNA, CDR2 SNTAGT. This CDR3 has 15 residues. The CDR3 is CASSDSDGSTDTQYF. CDR3 bases: TGTGCCAGCAGTGACTCGGACGGAAGCACAGATACGCAGTATTTT.

This clonotype was detected ten times or more. The chain joins TRBV20-1 to TRBJ1-2; D unclear. V was cut by 2 bases and J by 7 bases, with 8 bases left in between. The CDR3 loop spans 11 amino acids. The V gene's germline CDR1 is DFQATT and CDR2 SNEGSKA (reference sequence). The CDR3 DNA is TGCAGTGCTAGAATAGTAGCTGGCTACACCTTC. Translating it yields CSARIVAGYTF.

This clonotype was seen repeatedly, ten times or more. The chain couples TRBV24-1 to TRBJ2-1; 12 bases line up with TRBD2. Germline CDR1 reads KGHDR; CDR2 reads SFDVKD. The CDR3 is 17 residues long. The ends lost 3 bases at V and 9 bases at J; junction bases unmatched: 11. The DNA of the CDR3 is TGTGCCACCAGTGATAGCGGGGGACTAGCGGGTTACGGTGAGCAGTTCTTC. This encodes CATSDSGGLAGYGEQFF.